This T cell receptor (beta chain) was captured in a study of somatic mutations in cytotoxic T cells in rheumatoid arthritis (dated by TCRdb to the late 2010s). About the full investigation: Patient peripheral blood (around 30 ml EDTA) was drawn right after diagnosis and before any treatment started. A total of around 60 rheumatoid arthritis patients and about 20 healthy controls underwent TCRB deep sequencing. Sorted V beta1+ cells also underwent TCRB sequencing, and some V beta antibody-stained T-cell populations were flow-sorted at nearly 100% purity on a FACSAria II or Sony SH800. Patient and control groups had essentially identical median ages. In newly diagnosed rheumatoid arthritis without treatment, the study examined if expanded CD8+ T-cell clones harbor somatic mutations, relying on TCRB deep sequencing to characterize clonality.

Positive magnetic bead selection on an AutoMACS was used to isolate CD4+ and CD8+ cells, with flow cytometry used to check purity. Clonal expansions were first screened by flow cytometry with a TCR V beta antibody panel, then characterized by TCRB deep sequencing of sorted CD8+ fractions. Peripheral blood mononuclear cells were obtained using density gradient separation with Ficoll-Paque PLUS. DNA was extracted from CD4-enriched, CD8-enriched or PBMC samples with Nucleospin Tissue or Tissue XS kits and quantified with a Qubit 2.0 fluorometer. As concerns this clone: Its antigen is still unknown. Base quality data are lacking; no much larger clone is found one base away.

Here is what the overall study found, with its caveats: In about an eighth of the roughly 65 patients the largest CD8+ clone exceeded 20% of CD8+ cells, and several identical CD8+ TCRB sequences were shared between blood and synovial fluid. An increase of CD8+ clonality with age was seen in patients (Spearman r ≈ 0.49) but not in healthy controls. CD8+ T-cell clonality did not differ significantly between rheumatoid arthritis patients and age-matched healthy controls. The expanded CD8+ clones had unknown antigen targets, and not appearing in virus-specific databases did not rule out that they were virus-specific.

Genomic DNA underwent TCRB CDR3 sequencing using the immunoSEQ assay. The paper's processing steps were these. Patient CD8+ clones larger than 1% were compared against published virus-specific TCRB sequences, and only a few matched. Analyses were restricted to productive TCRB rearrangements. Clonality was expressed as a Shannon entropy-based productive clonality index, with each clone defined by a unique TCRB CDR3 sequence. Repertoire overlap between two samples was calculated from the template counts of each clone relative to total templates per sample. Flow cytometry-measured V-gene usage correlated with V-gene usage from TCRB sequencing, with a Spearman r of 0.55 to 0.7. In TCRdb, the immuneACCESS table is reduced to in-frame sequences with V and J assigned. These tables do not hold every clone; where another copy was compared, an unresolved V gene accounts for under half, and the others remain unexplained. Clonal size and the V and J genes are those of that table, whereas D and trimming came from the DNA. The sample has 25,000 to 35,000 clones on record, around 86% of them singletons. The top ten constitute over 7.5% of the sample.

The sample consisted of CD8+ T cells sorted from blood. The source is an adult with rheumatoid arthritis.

The CDR3 region has the sequence CASSLDSSAYNEQFF. The DNA sequence reads TGTGCCAGCAGCTTAGACAGCAGCGCCTACAATGAGCAGTTCTTC. The chain employs TRBV7-9 and TRBJ2-1; the D gene lacks a confident call. The CDR3 numbers 15 residues from cysteine through phenylalanine. The entry retains the CDR3 DNA only, 45 bases that are in frame from base 1. V is clipped by 1 base and J by 2 bases, and the sequence between their germline boundaries is 9 bases long. CDR1 is given as SEHNR and CDR2 as FQNEAQ, both from the germline V gene (reference sequence).